This entry concerns a single T cell receptor (beta chain). The antigen remains undetermined. Assay used: immunoSEQ multiplex PCR; TCRdb lists only in-frame clones, some missing. The data contain 55,000 to 70,000 clones, 75% to 85% of them singletons. This record comes from a study of OX40 agonist ivuxolimab in advanced cancers. Study-level background: Patients with prior anti-PD-1, anti-PD-L1 or anti-CTLA-4 therapy were eligible; 35% to 50% had some.

Study-wide findings and caveats: Dosing at 0.1 to 3.0 mg/kg was accompanied by clonal expansion of CD4+ and CD8+ blood T cells by week 6.

Between the trimmed V and J ends, which lost 1 base and 5 bases, there was a span of 12 bases. The CDR3 length is 15 residues. The sequence was obtained from an adult with an advanced solid tumor such as melanoma, head and neck, liver or kidney cancer. Here the sequenced sample was CD4+ or CD8+ T cells sorted from blood, taken in a trial of the OX40 agonist ivuxolimab. The J gene is TRBJ2-1, the V gene TRBV23-1; the D is unclear. TRBV23-1 is an open reading frame, and its role is uncertain. The CDR3 spells CASSQYPEKDNEQFF. DNA for the CDR3: TGCGCCAGCAGTCAATACCCAGAAAAGGACAATGAGCAGTTCTTC.